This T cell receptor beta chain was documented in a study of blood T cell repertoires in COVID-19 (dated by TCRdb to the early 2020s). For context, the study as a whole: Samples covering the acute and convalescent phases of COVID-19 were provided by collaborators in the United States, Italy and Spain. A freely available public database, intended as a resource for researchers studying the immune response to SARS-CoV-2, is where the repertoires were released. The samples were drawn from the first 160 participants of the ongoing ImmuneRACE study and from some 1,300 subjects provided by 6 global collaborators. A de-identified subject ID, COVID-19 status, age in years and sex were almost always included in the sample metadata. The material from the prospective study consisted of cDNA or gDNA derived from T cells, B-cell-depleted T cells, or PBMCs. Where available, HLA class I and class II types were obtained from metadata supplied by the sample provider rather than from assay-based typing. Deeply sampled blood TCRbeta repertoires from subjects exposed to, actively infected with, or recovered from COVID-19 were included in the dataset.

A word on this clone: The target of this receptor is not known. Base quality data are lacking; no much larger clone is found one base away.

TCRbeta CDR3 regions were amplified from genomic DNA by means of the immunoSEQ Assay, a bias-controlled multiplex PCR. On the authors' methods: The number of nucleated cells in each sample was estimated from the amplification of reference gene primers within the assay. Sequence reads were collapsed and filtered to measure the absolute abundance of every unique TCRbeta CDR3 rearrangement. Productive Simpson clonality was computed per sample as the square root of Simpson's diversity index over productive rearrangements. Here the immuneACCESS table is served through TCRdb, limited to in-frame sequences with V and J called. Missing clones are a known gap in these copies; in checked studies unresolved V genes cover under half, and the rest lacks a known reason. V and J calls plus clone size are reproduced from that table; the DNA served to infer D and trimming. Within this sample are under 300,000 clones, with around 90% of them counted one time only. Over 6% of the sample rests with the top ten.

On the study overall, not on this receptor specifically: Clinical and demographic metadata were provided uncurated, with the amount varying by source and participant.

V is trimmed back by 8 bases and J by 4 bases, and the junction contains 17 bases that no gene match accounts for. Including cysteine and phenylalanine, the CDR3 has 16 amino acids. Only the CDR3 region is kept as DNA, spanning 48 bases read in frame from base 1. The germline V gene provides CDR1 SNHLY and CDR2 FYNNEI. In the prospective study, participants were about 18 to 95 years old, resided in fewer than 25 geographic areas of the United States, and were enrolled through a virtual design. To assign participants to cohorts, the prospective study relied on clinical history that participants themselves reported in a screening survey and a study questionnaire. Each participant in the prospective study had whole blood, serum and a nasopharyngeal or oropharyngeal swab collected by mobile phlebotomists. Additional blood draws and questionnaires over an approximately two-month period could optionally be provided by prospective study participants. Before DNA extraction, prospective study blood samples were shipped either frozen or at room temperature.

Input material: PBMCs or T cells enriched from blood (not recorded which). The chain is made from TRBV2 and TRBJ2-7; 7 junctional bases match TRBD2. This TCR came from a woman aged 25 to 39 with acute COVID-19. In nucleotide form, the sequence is TGTGCCAGCGGGGGGGAGGCAGCGGAGAATTCTTACGAGCAGTACTTC. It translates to CASGGEAAENSYEQYF.